A selection of T cell receptor beta chains follows, all from one sample in a study of blood T cell repertoires in COVID-19. Assay: immunoSEQ multiplex PCR; the TCRdb copy retains only in-frame clones and omits some. The sample consists of about 180,000 clones, about 87% of them appearing once. The sequencing sample was made of peripheral blood. The source is a woman aged 45-65 years with acute or convalescent COVID-19. Both conserved end residues are part of each CDR3. A D gene is named only where the DNA matches it firmly. Clone size is not always given. Where it is, it says once, few, many or a class for expanded clones.

j_call: TRBJ2-3
v_call: TRBV5-6
clone_size: NA
d_call: TRBD2
cdr3_aa: CASRETPAGGPYTQYF
cdr3_nt: TGTGCCAGCAGGGAAACTCCAGCGGGGGGGCCGTATACGCAGTATTTT

j_call: TRBJ1-5
v_call: TRBV27
clone_size: NA
d_call: TRBD1
cdr3_aa: CASSPGTGTVLQSNQPQHF
cdr3_nt: TGTGCCAGCAGCCCTGGGACAGGGACCGTCTTGCAGAGCAATCAGCCCCAGCATTTT

j_call: TRBJ1-2
v_call: TRBV5-1
clone_size: NA
d_call: NA
cdr3_aa: CASGQGGSVGYTF
cdr3_nt: TGCGCCAGCGGTCAGGGAGGAAGCGTCGGCTACACCTTC

j_call: TRBJ2-1
v_call: TRBV21-1
clone_size: NA
d_call: NA
cdr3_aa: CASSKWTSGDSEAYNEQFF
cdr3_nt: TGTGCCAGCAGCAAATGGACTAGCGGGGACTCCGAGGCCTACAATGAGCAGTTCTTC

j_call: TRBJ1-2
v_call: TRBV4-2
clone_size: NA
d_call: TRBD1
cdr3_aa: CASSQARQGDYGYTF
cdr3_nt: TGTGCCAGCAGCCAAGCAAGACAGGGTGACTATGGCTACACCTTC

j_call: TRBJ2-2
v_call: TRBV7-2
clone_size: NA
d_call: TRBD1
cdr3_aa: CASSPDRERASGELFF
cdr3_nt: TGTGCCAGCAGCCCTGACAGGGAACGAGCGTCCGGGGAGCTGTTTTTT

j_call: TRBJ1-2
v_call: TRBV2
clone_size: NA
d_call: NA
cdr3_aa: CASSGLMAQYGYTF
cdr3_nt: TGTGCCAGCTCAGGGCTCATGGCCCAATATGGCTACACCTTC

j_call: TRBJ2-7
v_call: TRBV6-5
clone_size: NA
d_call: NA
cdr3_aa: CASRLQGRSYEQYF
cdr3_nt: TGTGCCAGCAGGTTACAGGGAAGGTCCTACGAGCAGTACTTC

j_call: TRBJ1-1
v_call: TRBV9
clone_size: NA
d_call: NA
cdr3_aa: CASSSLVGGGGTEAFF
cdr3_nt: TGTGCCAGCAGCTCCCTCGTGGGGGGCGGGGGGACTGAAGCTTTCTTT

j_call: TRBJ1-5
v_call: TRBV7-9
clone_size: few
d_call: NA
cdr3_aa: CASSPGDQPQHF
cdr3_nt: TGTGCCAGCAGCCCAGGGGACCAGCCCCAGCATTTT

j_call: TRBJ2-1
v_call: TRBV21-1
clone_size: NA
d_call: NA
cdr3_aa: CASSKTWARCGNEQFF
cdr3_nt: TGTGCCAGCAGCAAAACTTGGGCCCGATGCGGGAATGAGCAGTTCTTC

j_call: TRBJ1-3
v_call: TRBV7-2
clone_size: NA
d_call: TRBD1
cdr3_aa: CASSLVGTGGKGNTIYF
cdr3_nt: TGTGCCAGCAGCTTAGTAGGGACAGGGGGCAAAGGAAACACCATATATTTT

j_call: TRBJ2-1
v_call: TRBV7-3
clone_size: NA
d_call: NA
cdr3_aa: CASSLRQSDNEQFF
cdr3_nt: TGTGCCAGCAGCTTAAGACAGTCGGACAATGAGCAGTTCTTC

j_call: TRBJ2-1
v_call: TRBV9
clone_size: NA
d_call: TRBD2
cdr3_aa: CASSLRTSGSFYEQFF
cdr3_nt: TGTGCCAGCAGCTTGAGGACTAGCGGGAGCTTTTATGAGCAGTTCTTC

j_call: TRBJ2-3
v_call: TRBV19
clone_size: NA
d_call: NA
cdr3_aa: CASSILTGGADTQYF
cdr3_nt: TGTGCCAGTAGTATTTTGACAGGTGGGGCAGATACGCAGTATTTT

j_call: TRBJ2-2
v_call: TRBV7-3
clone_size: NA
d_call: NA
cdr3_aa: CASSLHPEGPNTGELFF
cdr3_nt: TGTGCCAGCAGCTTACATCCGGAGGGGCCGAACACCGGGGAGCTGTTTTTT

j_call: TRBJ2-3
v_call: TRBV7-8
clone_size: NA
d_call: NA
cdr3_aa: CASGPRATGADTQYF
cdr3_nt: TGTGCCAGCGGGCCCCGCGCGACAGGTGCAGATACGCAGTATTTT

j_call: TRBJ1-2
v_call: TRBV19
clone_size: NA
d_call: TRBD1
cdr3_aa: CASSIWDRGLNYGYTF
cdr3_nt: TGTGCCAGTAGTATCTGGGACAGGGGGCTAAACTATGGCTACACCTTC

j_call: TRBJ1-5
v_call: TRBV7-9
clone_size: once
d_call: NA
cdr3_aa: CASTGGGGAVQHF
cdr3_nt: TGTGCCAGCACCGGAGGTGGGGGGGCGGTCCAGCATTTT

j_call: TRBJ1-6
v_call: TRBV29-1
clone_size: few
d_call: NA
cdr3_aa: CSVVDGFGSPLHF
cdr3_nt: TGCAGCGTTGTGGATGGGTTCGGGTCACCCCTCCACTTT

j_call: TRBJ2-2
v_call: TRBV4-2
clone_size: NA
d_call: NA
cdr3_aa: CASSQDTASAGYGGELFF
cdr3_nt: TGTGCCAGCAGCCAAGATACGGCTAGCGCTGGATACGGCGGGGAGCTGTTTTTT

j_call: TRBJ2-7
v_call: TRBV28
clone_size: NA
d_call: TRBD1
cdr3_aa: CASSLYRGYEQYF
cdr3_nt: TGTGCCAGCAGTTTATACAGGGGTTACGAGCAGTACTTC